This T cell receptor beta chain was retrieved from a study of blood T cell repertoires in COVID-19. As for the study in general: Sites in the United States, Italy and Spain provided acute and convalescent COVID-19 samples. Nucleic acid was either cDNA or gDNA, and it came from T cells, B-cell-depleted T cells, or PBMCs.

TCRdb keeps only in-frame clones here, not all; method: immunoSEQ multiplex PCR. The sample consists of some 250,000 clones, just under 90% of them appearing once. CDR3 length: 17 amino acids. Germline V gives CDR1 SGHDT, CDR2 YYEEEE. The V and J ends lost 0 bases and 8 bases respectively, with 20 bases between them. Everyone who took part was 18 to 89 years old, and they came from about 23 US areas. Allocation to cohorts depended on clinical history reported by the participants. The chain joins TRBV5-6 to TRBJ1-4; no definite D call. Input material: PBMCs or T cells enriched from blood (not recorded which). This receptor was identified in a woman in her thirties with acute COVID-19. CDR3 nucleotide sequence: TGTGCCAGCAGCTTGGCCGGGAAGCATGGAACTGGGGAAAAACTGTTTTTT. Encoded protein: CASSLAGKHGTGEKLFF.